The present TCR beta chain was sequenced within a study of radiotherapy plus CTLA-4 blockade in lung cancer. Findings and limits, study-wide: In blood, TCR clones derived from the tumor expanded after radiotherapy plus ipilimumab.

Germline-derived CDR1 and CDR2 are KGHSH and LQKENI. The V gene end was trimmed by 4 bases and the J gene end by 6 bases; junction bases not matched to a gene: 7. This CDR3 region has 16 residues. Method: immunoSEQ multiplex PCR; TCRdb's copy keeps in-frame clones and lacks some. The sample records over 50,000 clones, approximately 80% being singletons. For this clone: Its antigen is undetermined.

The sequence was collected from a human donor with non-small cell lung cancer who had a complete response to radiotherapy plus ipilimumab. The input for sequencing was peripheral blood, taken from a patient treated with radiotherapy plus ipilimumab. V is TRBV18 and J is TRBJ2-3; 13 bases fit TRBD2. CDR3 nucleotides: TGTGCCAGCTCACAACGGACTAGCGGGAGCGGGGATACGCAGTATTTT. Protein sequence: CASSQRTSGSGDTQYF. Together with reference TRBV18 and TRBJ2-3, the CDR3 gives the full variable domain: NAGVMQNPRHLVRRRGQEARLRCSPMKGHSHVYWYRQLPEEGLKFMVYLQKENIIDESGMPKERFSAEFPKEGPSILRIQQVVRGDSAAYFCASSQRTSGSGDTQYFGPGTRLTVL.